The next 24 T cell receptor beta chains were all read from a single sample in a study of shared clonotypes between healthy human individuals. The repertoire was sequenced with immunoSEQ multiplex PCR; TCRdb's copy has only in-frame clones and lacks some. The sample holds about 480,000 clones; about three quarters are singletons and the top ten take about 12%. Sequenced sample: PBMCs. Receptor source: a woman aged 40 to 55 in good health. Some clones in this sample may be carry-over from other donors' samples.

The chain uses TRBV11-2 and TRBJ2-3; no clear D. CDR1 is SGHAT, CDR2 FQNNGV, per germline. The CDR3 runs to 13 residues. V was shortened by 3 bases and J by 4 bases, with 8 bases between the two germline ends. In DNA, the CDR3 is TGTGCCAGCAGCTTTTCTCACCCAGATACGCAGTATTTT. This codes for CASSFSHPDTQYF.

The rearrangement uses TRBV28 and TRBJ2-2, with TRBD1 identical over 9 bases. Germline CDR1 MDHEN, CDR2 SYDVKM. The CDR3 covers 14 residues. V gave up 7 bases and J gave up 7 bases; unmatched junction bases: 7. CDR3 residues: CASTTGGRSGELFF. CDR3 coding DNA: TGTGCCAGCACAACAGGGGGCAGGAGCGGGGAGCTGTTTTTT.

This clone was seen a handful of times. The chain recombines TRBV6-5 with TRBJ1-1; D is possibly TRBD1 (6 bases). Between the trimmed V and J ends, which lost 8 bases and 4 bases, there was a span of 11 bases. Germline V gene lookup returns CDR1 MNHEY and CDR2 SVGAGI. The length of the CDR3 is 12 residues. CDR3 sequence (DNA): TGTGCCAGCTTTCAGGGGTTCACTGAAGCTTTCTTT. Translating it yields CASFQGFTEAFF.

V gene TRBV4-1 combines with J gene TRBJ2-7; D remains ambiguous. Germline V lookup: CDR1 MGHRA, CDR2 YSYEKL. Trimming removed 1 base from V and 6 bases from J, with 4 bases in between. The CDR3 is 11 residues long. The CDR3 spells CASSQASEQYF. In DNA, the CDR3 is TGCGCCAGCAGCCAAGCAAGCGAGCAGTACTTC.

This clone was detected only once. The CDR3 is CAWSVWGVNTEAFF. The CDR3, as DNA: TGTGCCTGGAGTGTATGGGGGGTGAACACTGAAGCTTTCTTT. The chain links TRBV30 to TRBJ1-1, with D possibly matching TRBD1 (5 bases). The V gene lost 0 bases and the J gene lost 0 bases, with 8 bases spanning the gap. CDR3 length: 14 amino acids. The germline CDR1 and CDR2 sequences are GTSNPN and SVGIG (reference sequence).

The chain is built from TRBV18 and TRBJ1-2; 10 bases line up with TRBD1. This CDR3 has 17 residues. Germline CDR1 and CDR2: KGHSH and LQKENI. V dropped 2 bases and J dropped 5; count of bases not matched to a gene: 11. CDR3 sequence: CASSPNTGQGERYGYTF. The CDR3 DNA is TGTGCCAGCTCACCAAATACCGGACAGGGGGAAAGATATGGCTACACCTTC.

The chain links TRBV20-1 to TRBJ2-3; D is unclear. The germline CDR1 and CDR2 sequences are DFQATT and SNEGSKA (reference sequence). Trimming stripped 4 bases from V and 4 bases from J, with 6 bases between. CDR3 length equals 11 residues. Here the CDR3 DNA reads TGCAGTGCTAAGATTCCAGATACGCAGTATTTT. Translated, it gives CSAKIPDTQYF.

The chain links TRBV7-3 to TRBJ2-3; tentative D call: TRBD2 (6 bases). V lost 2 bases to trimming and J lost 2 bases, with 11 bases between them. The V gene's germline CDR1 is SGHTA and CDR2 FQGTGA. The CDR3 length is 15 residues. The CDR3 here is CASSLLGGVTDTQYF. CDR3 bases: TGTGCCAGCAGCTTATTAGGCGGGGTCACAGATACGCAGTATTTT.

This clone was recorded once. This chain connects TRBV10-3 to TRBJ2-5; D is perhaps TRBD1 (6 bases). This CDR3 region has 14 residues. The V gene lost 7 bases and the J gene lost 5 bases, with 17 bases spanning the gap. CDR1 is ENHRY, CDR2 SYGVKD, per germline. The chain's CDR3 is CAINPGLRGETQYF. The CDR3, as DNA: TGTGCCATCAACCCGGGCCTAAGGGGGGAGACCCAGTACTTC.

The CDR3 DNA follows: TGTGCCAGCAGCTCCGGGACTAGCGGGACGGAGCAGTACTTC. It is translated as CASSSGTSGTEQYF. The chain joins TRBV7-3 to TRBJ2-7, with TRBD2 matching over 13 bases. V gave up 4 bases and J gave up 7 bases; unmatched junction bases: 4. The length of the CDR3 is 14 residues. CDR1 is SGHTA, CDR2 FQGTGA, per germline.

V usage is TRBV30 and J usage is TRBJ2-1; 12 positions match TRBD2. After removal of 5 bases from V and 9 bases from J, the junction contained 11 bases not matched to a gene. The germline CDR1 and CDR2 sequences are GTSNPN and SVGIG (reference sequence). This CDR3 comprises 15 residues. The CDR3 reads CAWGALAGGLTEQFF. Written as DNA, the CDR3 is TGTGCCTGGGGGGCGCTAGCGGGAGGGTTAACTGAGCAGTTCTTC.

The rearrangement uses TRBV5-5 and TRBJ2-1; 9 bases are a match to TRBD2. Germline V gives CDR1 SGHKS, CDR2 YYEKEE (reference sequence). The V and J ends lost 8 bases and 8 bases, in that order; junction bases with no gene match: 17. The CDR3 runs 16 residues. CDR3 DNA: TGTGCCAGTAGTAGCGGGAGAAAGGCGGGGGCTTATGAGCAGTTCTTC. Amino acids: CASSSGRKAGAYEQFF.

This chain uses TRBV10-3 with TRBJ2-5, with 7 positions matching TRBD1. V gave up 2 bases and J gave up 14 bases; unmatched junction bases: 8. Germline loops: CDR1 ENHRY, CDR2 SYGVKD. The CDR3 covers 12 residues. CDR3 nucleotide sequence: TGTGCCATCAGTGAGCGAGGGGGCGCTGAATACTTC. This gives the protein CAISERGGAEYF.

Comments on this clone: This is likely an artifact of a read error, given a far larger clone one base away. In nucleotides, the CDR3 is TGTGCCTGTAGTACACAGGGGGCGAATCAGCCCCAGCATTTT. Protein product: CACSTQGANQPQHF. The J gene is TRBJ1-5, the V gene TRBV30, with 9 bases matching TRBD1. Germline CDR1 is GTSNPN and CDR2 is SVGIG (reference sequence). CDR3 length equals 14 residues. Trimming removed 6 bases from V and 4 bases from J; junction bases left unmatched: 7.

This chain connects TRBV19 to TRBJ2-7; D tentatively fits TRBD1 or TRBD2 (5 bases each). The CDR3 totals 14 residues. Between the trimmed V and J ends, which lost 3 bases and 3 bases, there was a span of 12 bases. Germline CDR1 is LNHDA and CDR2 is SQIVND (reference sequence). The CDR3 protein is CASSIRDRYYEQYF. CDR3 nucleotides: TGTGCCAGTAGTATCCGGGACCGGTACTACGAGCAGTACTTC.

The chain carries TRBV7-2 and TRBJ2-7; D may be TRBD1 (7 bases). Germline CDR1 SGHTA, CDR2 FQGNSA. The CDR3 runs 14 residues. V shed 5 bases and J shed 7 bases, with 18 bases lying between them. CDR3 sequence reads: CASSAGQNPSEQYF. DNA of the CDR3: TGTGCCAGCAGCGCGGGACAGAACCCAAGTGAGCAGTACTTC.

J is TRBJ1-1 and V is TRBV28; the match to TRBD1 covers 7 bases. Losses at the gene ends were 5 bases for V and 0 bases for J; bases not matched to a gene: 9. CDR1 MDHEN and CDR2 SYDVKM come from the germline V gene. The CDR3 runs to 16 residues. CDR3 nucleotide sequence: TGTGCCAGCAGTACCCCCTCCGGGACAGTGAACACTGAAGCTTTCTTT. This translates into CASSTPSGTVNTEAFF.

This chain connects TRBV11-2 to TRBJ2-1, with 11 nucleotides matching TRBD2. The trim removed 2 bases at V and 6 bases at J, leaving 6 bases unmatched. Germline V gene lookup returns CDR1 SGHAT and CDR2 FQNNGV. CDR3 length equals 16 residues. In DNA, the CDR3 is TGTGCCAGCAGCTTAATAGTAGCGGGAGGGGGCAATGAGCAGTTCTTC. Translation gives CASSLIVAGGGNEQFF.

This clone was seen a few times. The V gene is TRBV5-5, the J gene TRBJ2-5; D is ambiguous. The CDR3 runs 16 residues. From germline, CDR1 is SGHKS and CDR2 YYEKEE (reference sequence). Deletions cut 0 bases from V and 2 bases from J, with 14 bases between. The CDR3 protein is CASSLEAFLDQETQYF. CDR3 sequence (DNA): TGTGCCAGCAGCTTGGAGGCGTTTTTAGATCAAGAGACCCAGTACTTC.

The chain has TRBV6-1 and TRBJ1-2; no clear D gene. The V end lost 3 bases, the J end lost 2 bases, and 10 bases lay between the germline ends. The CDR3 runs to 14 residues. Germline loops: CDR1 MNHNS, CDR2 SASEGT. The CDR3 protein is CASSELSKNYGYTF. The CDR3 nucleotides read TGTGCCAGCAGTGAGTTAAGCAAGAACTATGGCTACACCTTC.

The genes are TRBV4-2 and TRBJ2-3, with 7 bases lining up with TRBD2. The CDR3 sequence is 16 residues long. The trim removed 1 base at V and 0 bases at J, leaving 4 bases unmatched. In germline, CDR1 is LGHNA, CDR2 YNFKEQ. The CDR3 bases are TGTGCCAGCAGCCAAGTTTTTAGCGGGAGCACAGATACGCAGTATTTT. Residues: CASSQVFSGSTDTQYF.

As DNA, the CDR3 is TGTGCCAGCAGCTTGAGCAGGGGCAGCTCCTACAATGAGCAGTTCTTC. Translated, it gives CASSLSRGSSYNEQFF. This rearrangement joins TRBV5-4 to TRBJ2-1; the D gene is possibly TRBD1 (6 bases). CDR1 is SGHNT and CDR2 is YYREEE in the germline V gene (reference sequence). V was clipped by 1 base and J by 0 bases, with 11 bases between them. This CDR3 comprises 16 residues.

This clone showed up just a few times. V and J are TRBV7-2 and TRBJ2-5, with a tentative D call TRBD2 (7 bases). The CDR3 is made up of 14 amino acids. Trimming shortened V by 4 bases and J by 4 bases, and 13 bases separated the two germline ends. Germline values: CDR1 SGHTA, CDR2 FQGNSA. The CDR3 spells CASSWGGRGETQYF. CDR3 in DNA: TGTGCCAGCAGCTGGGGGGGCAGGGGAGAGACCCAGTACTTC.

This rearrangement joins TRBV6-5 to TRBJ1-1, with D unclear. Germline V gene lookup returns CDR1 MNHEY and CDR2 SVGAGI. With 2 bases removed from V and 1 base from J, the gap between germline ends came to 8 bases. The CDR3 has 14 amino acids. CDR3 coding DNA: TGTGCCAGCAGTTACGGGGTTCCGAACACTGAAGCTTTCTTT. It is translated as CASSYGVPNTEAFF.